The sequence of this T cell receptor beta chain was determined in a study of T cells in Graves' hyperthyroidism and ophthalmopathy. Study-level results: The blood repertoire included most of the expanded thyroid clonotypes above 0.001. The authors' 13 V-J model separated ophthalmopathy from stable hyperthyroidism. The model predicted ophthalmopathy a median 6.5 months before onset.

Using RNA transcripts as the source, TCR beta CDR3 regions were amplified. HTBI primers were the set used in a first-round RT-PCR of the TCR CDR3. TCRdb reprocessed the multiplex PCR reads with MiXCR, giving one entry per CDR3 protein. The sample records approximately 510,000 distinct CDR3 sequences, 46% being singletons. The CDR3 covers 15 residues. Germline CDR1 and CDR2: SGHTA and FQGNSA. V dropped 2 bases and J dropped 4 bases, with 14 bases sitting between them. A note on this clonotype: Its antigen is not identified.

Uncontrolled infection, other autoimmune disease, pregnancy or lactation led to exclusion. Sequencing input: peripheral blood or thyroid tissue (not recorded which). This rearrangement joins TRBV7-2 to TRBJ2-5; a weak D match, TRBD1 (6 bases). The TCR originated in an adult woman with Graves' disease, either hyperthyroidism or ophthalmopathy (not recorded which). The CDR3 protein is CASSLMAEGGETQYF. The CDR3, as DNA: TGTGCCAGCAGCTTAATGGCGGAAGGGGGAGAGACCCAGTACTTC.